Listed below are T cell receptor beta chains from one sample, sequenced in a study of blood T cell repertoires in COVID-19. Data came from immunoSEQ multiplex PCR; TCRdb stores just in-frame clones and leaves some out. The table records around 260,000 clones, approximately 88% of them present only once. The sequencing sample was made of peripheral blood. These TCRs come from a human donor in a cohort sampled during active COVID-19. Both conserved end residues are part of each CDR3. The D gene is left open where the match is weak. Not all rows give a size; the values are once, few, many and, for expanded clones, a class.

>TRBV7-2|15|TRBJ2-5|NA|NA
CASSLVAGMGETQYF
TGTGCCAGCAGCTTAGTGGCCGGGATGGGGGAGACCCAGTACTTC
>TRBV19|12|TRBJ1-4|NA|NA
CASLSFNEKLFF
TGTGCCAGTTTATCCTTCAATGAAAAACTGTTTTTT
>TRBV10-3|15|TRBJ2-7|NA|NA
CAISESMVGSYEQYF
TGTGCCATCAGTGAGTCGATGGTCGGCTCCTACGAGCAGTACTTC
>TRBV12-3/TRBV12-4|13|TRBJ1-2|NA|TRBD1
CASSDLTGYGYTF
TGTGCCAGCAGCGACCTGACAGGGTATGGCTACACCTTC
>TRBV5-6|16|TRBJ1-2|NA|TRBD1
CASSPGTGGFVDGYTF
TGTGCCAGCAGCCCCGGGACAGGGGGCTTTGTGGATGGCTACACCTTC
>TRBV18|17|TRBJ2-3|NA|TRBD1
CASSPVGQGFPTDTQYF
TGTGCCAGCTCACCCGTAGGACAGGGTTTCCCGACAGATACGCAGTATTTT
>TRBV19|15|TRBJ1-1|NA|NA
CASSKTGVRVTEAFF
TGTGCCAGTAGTAAGACAGGCGTAAGAGTAACTGAAGCTTTCTTT
>TRBV5-1|13|TRBJ2-7|once|TRBD1
CASRGDSSYEQYF
TGCGCCAGCAGGGGGGACAGCTCCTACGAGCAGTACTTC
>TRBV12-5|14|TRBJ2-1|NA|NA
CASGLGAVGNEQFF
TGTGCTAGTGGTTTAGGGGCGGTCGGGAATGAGCAGTTCTTC
>TRBV25-1|15|TRBJ1-1|NA|NA
CASSDPHHPRLEAFF
TGTGCCAGCAGTGACCCTCACCACCCCCGACTTGAAGCTTTCTTT
>TRBV30|10|TRBJ2-7|NA|NA
CACLGHEQYF
TGTGCCTGTCTAGGCCACGAGCAGTACTTC
>TRBV5-1|14|TRBJ1-1|NA|NA
CASSLQDANTEAFF
TGCGCCAGCAGCCTACAGGACGCGAACACTGAAGCTTTCTTT
>TRBV11-3|14|TRBJ2-2|NA|NA
CASSLASDTGELFF
TGTGCCAGCAGCCTTGCGAGCGACACCGGGGAGCTGTTTTTT
>TRBV27|13|TRBJ1-5|NA|NA
CASSFREDQPQHF
TGTGCCAGCAGTTTCAGGGAAGATCAGCCCCAGCATTTT
>TRBV19|14|TRBJ1-5|once|TRBD1
CASSKGQGTQPQHF
TGTGCCAGTAGTAAGGGACAGGGTACTCAGCCCCAGCATTTT
>TRBV19|16|TRBJ1-4|NA|TRBD1
CASSYPRGTGGEKLFF
TGTGCCAGTAGCTATCCGCGCGGGACAGGGGGTGAAAAACTGTTTTTT
>TRBV29-1|13|TRBJ2-4|NA|NA
CSVESDIPNIQYF
TGCAGCGTTGAATCGGACATCCCAAACATTCAGTACTTC
>TRBV7-9|13|TRBJ1-1|NA|NA
CASSLEQKTEAFF
TGTGCCAGCAGCTTAGAACAAAAAACTGAAGCTTTCTTT
>TRBV11-3|12|TRBJ2-1|NA|NA
CASSSLNNEQFF
TGTGCCAGCAGCTCTTTAAACAATGAGCAGTTCTTC
>TRBV9|22|TRBJ1-2|NA|NA
CASSVGVPNGIGRVTTNYGYTF
TGTGCCAGCAGCGTAGGAGTTCCCAATGGTATAGGTCGGGTAACCACTAACTATGGCTACACCTTC
>TRBV19|14|TRBJ2-1|NA|NA
CASTLRSSYNEQFF
TGTGCCAGTACCTTGAGGAGCTCCTACAATGAGCAGTTCTTC
>TRBV5-1|15|TRBJ2-2|NA|TRBD2
CASSRAGGPTGELFF
TGCGCCAGCAGCAGGGCGGGGGGCCCCACCGGGGAGCTGTTTTTT
>TRBV19|16|TRBJ2-3|once|TRBD2
CATRGATSGTIDTQYF
TGTGCCACCCGTGGGGCGACTAGCGGAACCATAGATACGCAGTATTTT
>TRBV15|12|TRBJ1-5|NA|NA
CATSRRWQPQHF
TGTGCCACCAGCAGGAGGTGGCAGCCCCAGCATTTT
>TRBV28|10|TRBJ2-7|NA|NA
CASSLYEQYF
TGTGCCAGCAGTCTTTACGAGCAGTACTTC
>TRBV5-1|12|TRBJ2-7|NA|TRBD2
CASSPGGYEQYF
TGCGCCAGCAGCCCGGGGGGTTACGAGCAGTACTTC
>TRBV13|15|TRBJ2-2|NA|NA
CASSLGPGETGELFF
TGTGCCAGCAGCTTAGGTCCGGGGGAAACCGGGGAGCTGTTTTTT
>TRBV9|15|TRBJ1-3|NA|NA
CASSPQGFSGNTIYF
TGTGCCAGCAGCCCCCAGGGATTCTCTGGAAACACCATATATTTT
>TRBV9|13|TRBJ1-1|once|NA
CASSVVRETEAFF
TGTGCCAGCAGCGTAGTTCGGGAGACTGAAGCTTTCTTT
>TRBV9|17|TRBJ2-3|NA|TRBD2
CASSLAGGPRGTDTQYF
TGTGCCAGCAGCCTAGCGGGAGGGCCCCGAGGTACAGATACGCAGTATTTT
>TRBV9|15|TRBJ2-3|NA|NA
CASSVQGMGTDTQYF
TGTGCCAGCAGCGTCCAGGGAATGGGCACAGATACGCAGTATTTT
>TRBV4-1|14|TRBJ1-1|NA|NA
CASSQEGGNTEAFF
TGCGCCAGCAGCCAAGAAGGCGGGAACACTGAAGCTTTCTTT
>TRBV6-2/TRBV6-3|14|TRBJ1-2|NA|NA
CASSYYDRFEGYTF
TGTGCCAGCAGTTACTACGACAGGTTCGAAGGCTACACCTTC
>TRBV7-9|14|TRBJ2-1|NA|TRBD2
CASSLSLAGNEQFF
TGTGCCAGCAGCTTATCACTAGCGGGCAATGAGCAGTTCTTC
>TRBV19|13|TRBJ1-5|NA|NA
CASSAAGNQPQHF
TGTGCCAGTAGCGCGGCGGGTAATCAGCCCCAGCATTTT
>TRBV5-1|12|TRBJ2-7|NA|TRBD1
CASSSDRYEQYF
TGCGCCAGCAGCTCGGACAGGTACGAGCAGTACTTC
>TRBV7-2|14|TRBJ2-3|once|TRBD2
CASSFSGVIDTQYF
TGTGCCAGCAGCTTTAGCGGGGTAATAGATACGCAGTATTTT
>TRBV7-5|14|TRBJ2-5|NA|NA
CARSPRGGEETQYF
TGTGCCAGAAGCCCGCGCGGAGGGGAGGAGACCCAGTACTTC
>TRBV12-3/TRBV12-4|12|TRBJ2-7|NA|NA
CASSLGLYEQYF
TGTGCCAGCAGTCTTGGCCTCTACGAGCAGTACTTC
>TRBV25-1|13|TRBJ2-1|NA|NA
CASSDAGSNEQFF
TGTGCCAGCAGTGATGCGGGGTCCAATGAGCAGTTCTTC
>TRBV10-1|12|TRBJ2-7|NA|NA
CASSLNSYEQYF
TGCGCCAGCAGTTTAAACAGCTACGAGCAGTACTTC
>TRBV15|15|TRBJ2-7|NA|NA
CATSRVVTGSYEQYF
TGTGCCACCAGCAGAGTGGTGACAGGCTCCTACGAGCAGTACTTC
>TRBV3-1/TRBV3-2|14|TRBJ2-7|NA|TRBD1
CASSQGQGTYEQYF
TGTGCCAGCAGCCAAGGACAGGGAACCTACGAGCAGTACTTC
>TRBV10-3|21|TRBJ2-2|NA|NA
CAISESNYSLRQAANTGELFF
TGTGCCATCAGTGAGTCGAATTATTCCCTAAGACAGGCAGCGAACACCGGGGAGCTGTTTTTT
>TRBV30|13|TRBJ2-7|NA|NA
CAWRRDSPYEQYF
TGTGCCTGGAGGCGGGACAGCCCCTACGAGCAGTACTTC
>TRBV28|17|TRBJ2-7|NA|TRBD2
CASSFPAGAVLTYEQYF
TGTGCCAGCAGTTTCCCAGCGGGAGCCGTTCTTACCTACGAGCAGTACTTC
>TRBV5-1|18|TRBJ1-3|NA|NA
CASSPSGTGGFSGNTIYF
TGCGCCAGCTCACCCTCCGGGACGGGGGGCTTCTCTGGAAACACCATATATTTT
>TRBV5-1|15|TRBJ2-2|NA|TRBD1
CASSPGQGATGELFF
TGCGCCAGCAGCCCGGGACAGGGGGCAACGGGGGAGCTGTTTTTT